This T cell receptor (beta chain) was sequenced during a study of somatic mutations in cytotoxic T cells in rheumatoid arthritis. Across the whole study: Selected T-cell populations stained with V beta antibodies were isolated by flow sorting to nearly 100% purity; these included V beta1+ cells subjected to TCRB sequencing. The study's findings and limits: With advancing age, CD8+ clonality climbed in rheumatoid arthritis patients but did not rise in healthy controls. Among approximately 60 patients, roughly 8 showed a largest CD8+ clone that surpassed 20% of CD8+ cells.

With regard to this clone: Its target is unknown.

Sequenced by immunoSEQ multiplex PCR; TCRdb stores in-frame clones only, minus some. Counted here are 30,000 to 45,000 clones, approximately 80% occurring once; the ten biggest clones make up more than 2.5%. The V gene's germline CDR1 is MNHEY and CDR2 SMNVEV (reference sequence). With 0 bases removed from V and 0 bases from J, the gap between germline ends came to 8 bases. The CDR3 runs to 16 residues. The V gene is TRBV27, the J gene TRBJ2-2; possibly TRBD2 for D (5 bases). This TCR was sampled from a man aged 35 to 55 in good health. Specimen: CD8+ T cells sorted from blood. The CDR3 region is CASSLSEGPNTGELFF. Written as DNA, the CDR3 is TGTGCCAGCAGTTTATCCGAGGGTCCGAACACCGGGGAGCTGTTTTTT.